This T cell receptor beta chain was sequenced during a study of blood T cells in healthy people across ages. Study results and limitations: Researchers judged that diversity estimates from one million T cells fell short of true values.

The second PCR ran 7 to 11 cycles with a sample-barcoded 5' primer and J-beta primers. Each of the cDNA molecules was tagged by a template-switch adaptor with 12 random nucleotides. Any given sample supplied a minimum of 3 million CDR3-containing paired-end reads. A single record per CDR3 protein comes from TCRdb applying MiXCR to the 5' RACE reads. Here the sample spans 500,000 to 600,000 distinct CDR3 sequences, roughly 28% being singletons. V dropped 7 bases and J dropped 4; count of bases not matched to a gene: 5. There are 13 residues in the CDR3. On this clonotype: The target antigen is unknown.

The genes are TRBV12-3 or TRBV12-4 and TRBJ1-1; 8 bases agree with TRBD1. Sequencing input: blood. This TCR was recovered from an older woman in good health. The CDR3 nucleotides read TGTGCCAGCATTCGACAGGGGTTCACTGAAGCTTTCTTT. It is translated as CASIRQGFTEAFF.